The entry below describes one T cell receptor beta chain. Clones were sequenced by immunoSEQ multiplex PCR, and TCRdb holds only the in-frame ones, with some missing. The sample yields 150,000 to 200,000 clones, 60% to 80% seen once. The data were obtained in a study of blood T cell repertoires in COVID-19. This CDR3 contains 15 residues. J lost 8 bases, V lost 5 bases, and 6 bases had no gene match. Germline CDR1 and CDR2: SGHTA and FQGNSA. The V gene is TRBV7-2, the J gene TRBJ2-1, with 13 positions matching TRBD2. The sequencing sample was made of peripheral blood. The TCR originated in a woman aged 65 to 85 with acute or convalescent COVID-19. The CDR3 is CASSPRTSGSDEQFF. In nucleotides, the CDR3 is TGTGCCAGCAGCCCGCGGACTAGCGGGAGCGATGAGCAGTTCTTC. The full variable domain, its missing parts supplied by reference TRBV7-2 and TRBJ2-1, is GAGVSQSPSNKVTEKGKDVELRCDPISGHTALYWYRQSLGQGLEFLIYFQGNSAPDKSGLPSDRFSAERTGGSVSTLTIQRTQQEDSAVYLCASSPRTSGSDEQFFGPGTRLTVL.